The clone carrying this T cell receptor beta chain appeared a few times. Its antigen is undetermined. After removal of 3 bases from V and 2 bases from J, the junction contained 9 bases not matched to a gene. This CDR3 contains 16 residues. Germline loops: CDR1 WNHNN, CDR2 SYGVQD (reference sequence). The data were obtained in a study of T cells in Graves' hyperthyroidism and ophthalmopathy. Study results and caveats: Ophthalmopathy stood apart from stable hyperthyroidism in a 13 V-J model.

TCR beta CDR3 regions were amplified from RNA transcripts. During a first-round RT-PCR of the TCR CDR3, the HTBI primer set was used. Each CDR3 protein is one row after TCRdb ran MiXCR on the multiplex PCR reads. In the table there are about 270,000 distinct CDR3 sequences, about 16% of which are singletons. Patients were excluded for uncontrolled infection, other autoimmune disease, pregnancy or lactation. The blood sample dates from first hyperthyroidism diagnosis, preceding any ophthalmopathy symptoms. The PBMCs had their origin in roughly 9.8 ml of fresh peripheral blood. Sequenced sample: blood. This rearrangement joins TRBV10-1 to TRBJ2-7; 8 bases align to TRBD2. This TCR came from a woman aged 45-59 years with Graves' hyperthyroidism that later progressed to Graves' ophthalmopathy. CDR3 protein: CASSEGIAGRAYEQYF. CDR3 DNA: TGCGCCAGCAGTGAAGGGATAGCGGGACGGGCCTACGAGCAGTACTTC.